The 4 T cell receptor beta chains given below trace back to one sample, sequenced in a study of blood T cell repertoires in COVID-19. The assay was immunoSEQ multiplex PCR, and TCRdb's table has in-frame clones only and misses some. In the table there are about 140,000 clones, roughly four fifths of which are singletons. Sample: peripheral blood. Source of these receptors: a woman older than 75 with active or convalescent COVID-19.

The rearrangement links TRBV24-1 to TRBJ1-1; D unresolved. Trimming cost V 1 base and J 5 bases, with 16 bases left between them. CDR1 and CDR2 (germline): KGHDR, SFDVKD. This CDR3 is built from 16 residues. This chain's CDR3 is CATSDFFGSKRTEAFF. The DNA for the CDR3 is TGTGCCACCAGTGATTTTTTTGGGAGTAAAAGGACTGAAGCTTTCTTT.

The rearrangement uses TRBV2 and TRBJ1-4; the match to TRBD1 covers 7 bases. Germline lookup yields CDR1 SNHLY and CDR2 FYNNEI. Losses at the gene ends were 5 bases for V and 0 bases for J; bases not matched to a gene: 6. The CDR3 runs to 16 residues. The CDR3 sequence is CASSRDRVTTNEKLFF. Here the CDR3 DNA reads TGTGCCAGCAGTAGAGACAGGGTTACAACTAATGAAAAACTGTTTTTT. The entire variable domain, with the rest obtained from reference TRBV2 and TRBJ1-4, is as follows: EPEVTQTPSHQVTQMGQEVILRCVPISNHLYFYWYRQILGQKVEFLVSFYNNEISEKSEIFDDQFSVERPDGSNFTLKIRSTKLEDSAMYFCASSRDRVTTNEKLFFGSGTQLSVL.

V and J are TRBV28 and TRBJ2-5; TRBD2 is a possible D gene (6 bases). CDR3 length: 13 amino acids. The V end lost 6 bases, the J end lost 3 bases, and 11 bases lay between the germline ends. The germline gives CDR1 MDHEN, CDR2 SYDVKM. The CDR3 sequence is CASRGGPEETQYF. The CDR3 bases are TGTGCCAGCAGGGGAGGACCTGAAGAGACCCAGTACTTC.

The chain recombines TRBV28 with TRBJ1-4; D remains ambiguous. The V end was cut by 6 bases, the J end by 4 bases, with 12 bases between. Germline CDR1 is MDHEN and CDR2 is SYDVKM. This CDR3 is built from 14 residues. This CDR3 is CASRDGSFNEKLFF. The DNA for the CDR3 is TGTGCCAGCAGGGATGGGAGCTTTAATGAAAAACTGTTTTTT.